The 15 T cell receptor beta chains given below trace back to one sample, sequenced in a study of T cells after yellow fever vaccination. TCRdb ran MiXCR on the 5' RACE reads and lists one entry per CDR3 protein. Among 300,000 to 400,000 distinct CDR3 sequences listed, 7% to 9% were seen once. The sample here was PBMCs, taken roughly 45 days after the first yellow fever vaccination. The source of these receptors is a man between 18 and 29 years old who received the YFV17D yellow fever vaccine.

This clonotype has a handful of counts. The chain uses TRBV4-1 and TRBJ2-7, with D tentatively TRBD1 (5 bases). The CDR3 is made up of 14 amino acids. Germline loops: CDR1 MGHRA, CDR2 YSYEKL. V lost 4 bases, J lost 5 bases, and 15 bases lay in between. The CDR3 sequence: CASSPPGKSNEQYF. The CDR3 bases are TGCGCCAGCAGCCCCCCAGGGAAGAGCAACGAGCAGTACTTC.

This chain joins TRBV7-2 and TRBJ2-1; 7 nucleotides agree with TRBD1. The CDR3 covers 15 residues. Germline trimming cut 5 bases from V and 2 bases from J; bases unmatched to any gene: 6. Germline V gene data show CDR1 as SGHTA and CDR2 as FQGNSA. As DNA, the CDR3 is TGTGCCAGCAGCGAGGGGGCGACCACCTACAATGAGCAGTTCTTC. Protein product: CASSEGATTYNEQFF.

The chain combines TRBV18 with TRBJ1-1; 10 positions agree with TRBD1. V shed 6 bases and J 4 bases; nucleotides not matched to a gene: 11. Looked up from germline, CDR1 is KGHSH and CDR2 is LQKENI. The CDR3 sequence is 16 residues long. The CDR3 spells CASSPPGQGLGTEAFF. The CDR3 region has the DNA TGTGCCAGCTCCCCCCCGGGACAGGGGCTTGGCACTGAAGCTTTCTTT.

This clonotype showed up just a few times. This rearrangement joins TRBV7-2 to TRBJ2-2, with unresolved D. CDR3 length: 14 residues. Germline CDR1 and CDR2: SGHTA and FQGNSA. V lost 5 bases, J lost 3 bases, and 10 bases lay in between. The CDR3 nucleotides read TGTGCCAGCAGCCCAGGCCCGCACACCGGGGAGCTGTTTTTT. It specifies CASSPGPHTGELFF.

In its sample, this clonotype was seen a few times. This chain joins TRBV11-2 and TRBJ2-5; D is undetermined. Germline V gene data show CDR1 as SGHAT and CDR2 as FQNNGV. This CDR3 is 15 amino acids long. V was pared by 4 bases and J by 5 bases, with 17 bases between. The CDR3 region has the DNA TGTGCCAGCAGCTCTTCCGCCTACCGGCGGGAGACCCAGTACTTC. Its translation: CASSSSAYRRETQYF.

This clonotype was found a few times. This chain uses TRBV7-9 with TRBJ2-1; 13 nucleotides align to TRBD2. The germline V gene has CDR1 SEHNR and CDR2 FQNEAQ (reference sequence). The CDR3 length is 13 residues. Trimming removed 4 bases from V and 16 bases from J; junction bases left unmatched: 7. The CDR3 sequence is CASSSPGLAGIFF. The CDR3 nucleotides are TGTGCCAGCAGCTCCCCGGGACTAGCGGGGATTTTCTTC.

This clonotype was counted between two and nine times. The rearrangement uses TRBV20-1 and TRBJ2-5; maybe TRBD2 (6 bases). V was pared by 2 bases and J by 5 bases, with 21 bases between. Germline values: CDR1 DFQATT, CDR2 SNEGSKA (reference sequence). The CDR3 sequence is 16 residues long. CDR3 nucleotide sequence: TGCAGTGCTAGAATCTGGGGGAGGCCGGCGGGGGAGACCCAGTACTTC. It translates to CSARIWGRPAGETQYF.

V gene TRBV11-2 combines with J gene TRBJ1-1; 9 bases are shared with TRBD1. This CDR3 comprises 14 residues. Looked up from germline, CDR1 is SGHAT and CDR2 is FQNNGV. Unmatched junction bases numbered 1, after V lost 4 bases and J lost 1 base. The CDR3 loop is CASSWGQGNTEAFF. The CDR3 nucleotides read TGTGCCAGCAGCTGGGGACAGGGGAACACTGAAGCTTTCTTT.

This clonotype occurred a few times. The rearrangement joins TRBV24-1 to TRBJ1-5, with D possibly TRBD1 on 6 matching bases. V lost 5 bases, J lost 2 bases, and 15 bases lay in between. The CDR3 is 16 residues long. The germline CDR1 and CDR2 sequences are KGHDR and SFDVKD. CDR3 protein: CATSVAGDGGNQPQHF. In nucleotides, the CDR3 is TGTGCCACCAGTGTGGCAGGGGATGGGGGCAATCAGCCCCAGCATTTT.

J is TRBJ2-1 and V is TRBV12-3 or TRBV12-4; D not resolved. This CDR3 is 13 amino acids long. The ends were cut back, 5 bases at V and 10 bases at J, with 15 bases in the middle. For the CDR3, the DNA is TGTGCCAGCAGTCCCCCCCTTGCCGTGGAGCAGTTCTTC. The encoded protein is CASSPPLAVEQFF.

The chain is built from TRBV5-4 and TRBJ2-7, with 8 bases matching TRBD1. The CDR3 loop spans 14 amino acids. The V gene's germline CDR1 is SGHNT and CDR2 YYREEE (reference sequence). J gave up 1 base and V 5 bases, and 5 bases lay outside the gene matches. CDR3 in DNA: TGTGCCAGCAGTCGGGACAGGCGTTCCTACGAGCAGTACTTC. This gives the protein CASSRDRRSYEQYF. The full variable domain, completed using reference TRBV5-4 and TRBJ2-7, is ETGVTQSPTHLIKTRGQQVTLRCSSQSGHNTVSWYQQALGQGPQFIFQYYREEENGRGNFPPRFSGLQFPNYSSELNVNALELDDSALYLCASSRDRRSYEQYFGPGTRLTVT.

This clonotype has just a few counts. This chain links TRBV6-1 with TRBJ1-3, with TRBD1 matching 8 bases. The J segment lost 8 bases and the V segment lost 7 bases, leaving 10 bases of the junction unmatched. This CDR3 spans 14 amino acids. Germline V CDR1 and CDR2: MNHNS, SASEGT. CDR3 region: CASKRQGWKDTIYF. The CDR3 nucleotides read TGTGCCAGCAAGCGACAGGGGTGGAAGGACACCATATATTTT.

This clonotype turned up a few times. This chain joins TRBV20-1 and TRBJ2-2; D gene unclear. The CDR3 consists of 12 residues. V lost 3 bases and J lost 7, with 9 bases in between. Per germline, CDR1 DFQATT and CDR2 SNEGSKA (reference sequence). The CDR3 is CSASQPLGELFF. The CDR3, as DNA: TGCAGTGCTAGTCAACCGCTCGGGGAGCTGTTTTTT.

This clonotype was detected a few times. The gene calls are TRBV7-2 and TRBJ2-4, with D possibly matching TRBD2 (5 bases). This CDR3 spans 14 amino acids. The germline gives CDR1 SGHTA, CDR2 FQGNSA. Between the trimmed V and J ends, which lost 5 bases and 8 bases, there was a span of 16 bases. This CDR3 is CASSVLRAGHIQYF. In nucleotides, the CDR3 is TGTGCCAGCAGCGTGTTGAGGGCGGGCCACATTCAGTACTTC.

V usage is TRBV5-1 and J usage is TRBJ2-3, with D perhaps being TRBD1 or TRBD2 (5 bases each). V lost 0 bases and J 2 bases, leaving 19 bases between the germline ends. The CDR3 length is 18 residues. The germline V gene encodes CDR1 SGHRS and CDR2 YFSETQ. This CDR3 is CASSLAPGRPLLTDTQYF. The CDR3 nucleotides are TGCGCCAGCAGCTTGGCCCCGGGGCGGCCCCTTCTCACAGATACGCAGTATTTT.